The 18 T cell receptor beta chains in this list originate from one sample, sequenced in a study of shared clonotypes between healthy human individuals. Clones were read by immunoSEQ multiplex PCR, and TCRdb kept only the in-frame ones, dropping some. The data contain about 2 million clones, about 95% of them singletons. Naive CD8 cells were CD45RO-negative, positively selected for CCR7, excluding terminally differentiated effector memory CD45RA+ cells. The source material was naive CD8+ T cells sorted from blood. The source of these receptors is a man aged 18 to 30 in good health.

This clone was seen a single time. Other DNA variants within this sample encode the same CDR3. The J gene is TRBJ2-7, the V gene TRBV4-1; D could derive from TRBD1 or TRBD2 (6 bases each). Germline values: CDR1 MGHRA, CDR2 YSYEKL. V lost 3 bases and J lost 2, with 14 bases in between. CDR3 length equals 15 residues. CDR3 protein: CASSQGGGPPYEQYF. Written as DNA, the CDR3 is TGCGCCAGCAGCCAGGGGGGCGGGCCCCCCTACGAGCAGTACTTC.

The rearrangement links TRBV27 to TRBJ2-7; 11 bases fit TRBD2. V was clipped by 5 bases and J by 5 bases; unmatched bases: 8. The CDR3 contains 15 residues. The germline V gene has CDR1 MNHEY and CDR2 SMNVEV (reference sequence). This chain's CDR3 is CASSQLAGDPDEQYF. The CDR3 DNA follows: TGTGCCAGCAGTCAACTAGCGGGGGACCCCGACGAGCAGTACTTC.

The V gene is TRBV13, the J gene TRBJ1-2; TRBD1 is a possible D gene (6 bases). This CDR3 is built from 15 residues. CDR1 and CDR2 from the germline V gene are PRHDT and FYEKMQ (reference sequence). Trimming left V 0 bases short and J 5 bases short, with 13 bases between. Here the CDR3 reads CASSLGRQGSYGYTF. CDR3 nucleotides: TGTGCCAGCAGCTTAGGACGGCAGGGGTCATATGGCTACACCTTC.

DNA for the CDR3: TGTGCCAGCAGCCACAGGGATAGTAACGAGCAGTACTTC. Residues: CASSHRDSNEQYF. The chain is built from TRBV7-9 and TRBJ2-7; tentative D call: TRBD1 (6 bases). The CDR3 covers 13 residues. Trimming removed 5 bases from V and 5 bases from J, with 13 bases in between. Germline V CDR1 and CDR2: SEHNR, FQNEAQ (reference sequence).

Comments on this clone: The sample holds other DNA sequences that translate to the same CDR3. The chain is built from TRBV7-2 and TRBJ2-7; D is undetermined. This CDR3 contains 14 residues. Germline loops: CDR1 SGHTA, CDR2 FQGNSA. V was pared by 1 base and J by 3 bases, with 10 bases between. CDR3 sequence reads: CASSLGAGLYEQYF. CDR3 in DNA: TGTGCCAGCAGCTTAGGGGCAGGCCTCTACGAGCAGTACTTC.

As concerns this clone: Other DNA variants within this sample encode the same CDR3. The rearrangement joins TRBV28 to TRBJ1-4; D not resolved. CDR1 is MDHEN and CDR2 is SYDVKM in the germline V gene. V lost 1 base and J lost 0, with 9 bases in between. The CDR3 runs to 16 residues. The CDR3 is CASSLYRGATNEKLFF. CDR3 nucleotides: TGTGCCAGCAGTTTATACCGGGGTGCAACTAATGAAAAACTGTTTTTT.

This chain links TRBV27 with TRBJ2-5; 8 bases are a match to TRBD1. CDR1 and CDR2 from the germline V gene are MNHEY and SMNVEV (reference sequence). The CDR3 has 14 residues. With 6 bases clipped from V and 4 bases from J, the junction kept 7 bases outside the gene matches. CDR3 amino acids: CASSAPDRGETQYF. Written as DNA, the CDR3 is TGTGCCAGCAGCGCCCCCGACAGGGGAGAGACCCAGTACTTC.

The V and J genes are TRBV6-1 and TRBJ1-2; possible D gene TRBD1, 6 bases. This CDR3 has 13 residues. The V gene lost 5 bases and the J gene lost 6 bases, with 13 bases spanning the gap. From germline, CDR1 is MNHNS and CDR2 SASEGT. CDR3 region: CASSPSRTDGYTF. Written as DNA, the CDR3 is TGTGCCAGCAGTCCCAGTCGGACAGATGGCTACACCTTC.

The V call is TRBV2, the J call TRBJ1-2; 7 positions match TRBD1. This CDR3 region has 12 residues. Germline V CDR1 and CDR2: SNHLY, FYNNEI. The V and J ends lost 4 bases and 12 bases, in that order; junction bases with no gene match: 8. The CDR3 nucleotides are TGTGCCAGCAGTGGGACAGGAGGAAGGGACACCTTC. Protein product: CASSGTGGRDTF.

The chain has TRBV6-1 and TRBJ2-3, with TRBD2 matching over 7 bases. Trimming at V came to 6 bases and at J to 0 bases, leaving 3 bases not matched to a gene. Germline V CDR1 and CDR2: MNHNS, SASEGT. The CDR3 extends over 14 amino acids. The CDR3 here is CASRGGVSTDTQYF. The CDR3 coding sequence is TGTGCCAGCAGGGGGGGGGTTAGCACAGATACGCAGTATTTT.

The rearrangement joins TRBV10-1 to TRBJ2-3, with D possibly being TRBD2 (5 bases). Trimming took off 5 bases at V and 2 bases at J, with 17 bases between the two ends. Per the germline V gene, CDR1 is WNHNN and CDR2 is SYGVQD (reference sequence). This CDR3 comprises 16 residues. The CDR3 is CASSSGAVLATDTQYF. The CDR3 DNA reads TGCGCCAGCAGTTCTGGAGCGGTGCTAGCCACAGATACGCAGTATTTT.

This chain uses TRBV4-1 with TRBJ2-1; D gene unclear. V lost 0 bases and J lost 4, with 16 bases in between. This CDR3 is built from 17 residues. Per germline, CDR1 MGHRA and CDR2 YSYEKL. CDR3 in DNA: TGCGCCAGCAGCCAAGATACCGCCAGTTATGGGTACAATGAGCAGTTCTTC. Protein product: CASSQDTASYGYNEQFF.

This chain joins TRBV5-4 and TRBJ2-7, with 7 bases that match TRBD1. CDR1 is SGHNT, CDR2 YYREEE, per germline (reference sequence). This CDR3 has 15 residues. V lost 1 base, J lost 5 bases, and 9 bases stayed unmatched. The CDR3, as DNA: TGTGCCAGCAGCTTGCGGGTAGGGGGCTGGGACGAGCAGTACTTC. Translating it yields CASSLRVGGWDEQYF.

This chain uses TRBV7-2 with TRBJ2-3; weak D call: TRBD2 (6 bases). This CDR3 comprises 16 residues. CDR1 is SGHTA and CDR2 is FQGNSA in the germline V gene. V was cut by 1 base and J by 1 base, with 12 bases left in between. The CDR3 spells CASSLVEGPGTDTQYF. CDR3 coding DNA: TGTGCCAGCAGCTTAGTGGAGGGGCCAGGCACAGATACGCAGTATTTT.

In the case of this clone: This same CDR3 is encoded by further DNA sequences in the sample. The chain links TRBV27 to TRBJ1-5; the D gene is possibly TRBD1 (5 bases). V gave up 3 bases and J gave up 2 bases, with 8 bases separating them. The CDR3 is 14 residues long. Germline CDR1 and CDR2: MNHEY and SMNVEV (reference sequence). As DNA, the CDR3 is TGTGCCAGCAGTTTTCAGGGAGGCAATCAGCCCCAGCATTTT. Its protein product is CASSFQGGNQPQHF.

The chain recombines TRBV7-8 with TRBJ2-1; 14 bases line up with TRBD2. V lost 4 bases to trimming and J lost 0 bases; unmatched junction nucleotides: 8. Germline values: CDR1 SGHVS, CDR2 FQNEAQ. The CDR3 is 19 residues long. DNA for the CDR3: TGTGCCAGCAGCTCGCCCGGGACTAGCGGGAGTCTCTCCTACAATGAGCAGTTCTTC. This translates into CASSSPGTSGSLSYNEQFF.

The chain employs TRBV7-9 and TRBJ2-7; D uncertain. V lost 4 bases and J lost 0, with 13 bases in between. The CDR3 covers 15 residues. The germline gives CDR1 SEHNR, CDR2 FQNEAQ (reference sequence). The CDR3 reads CASSSGPWGSYEQYF. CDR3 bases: TGTGCCAGCAGCTCCGGGCCGTGGGGCTCCTACGAGCAGTACTTC.

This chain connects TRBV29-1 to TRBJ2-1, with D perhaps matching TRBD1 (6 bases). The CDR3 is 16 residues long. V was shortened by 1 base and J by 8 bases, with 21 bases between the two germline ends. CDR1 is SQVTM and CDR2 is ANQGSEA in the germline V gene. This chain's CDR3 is CSVEAFRGPAVDEQFF. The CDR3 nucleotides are TGCAGCGTTGAAGCCTTCAGGGGACCCGCTGTGGATGAGCAGTTCTTC.